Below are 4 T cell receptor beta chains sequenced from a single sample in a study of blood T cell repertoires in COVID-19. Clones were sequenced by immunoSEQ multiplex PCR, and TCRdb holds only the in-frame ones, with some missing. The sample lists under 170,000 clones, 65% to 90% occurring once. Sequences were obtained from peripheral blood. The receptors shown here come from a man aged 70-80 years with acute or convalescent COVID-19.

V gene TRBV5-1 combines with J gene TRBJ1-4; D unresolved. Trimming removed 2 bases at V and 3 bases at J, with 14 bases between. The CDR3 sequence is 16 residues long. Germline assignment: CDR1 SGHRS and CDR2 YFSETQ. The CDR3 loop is CASSLPNSLANEKLFF. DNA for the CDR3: TGCGCCAGCAGCTTACCAAACAGTTTAGCTAATGAAAAACTGTTTTTT.

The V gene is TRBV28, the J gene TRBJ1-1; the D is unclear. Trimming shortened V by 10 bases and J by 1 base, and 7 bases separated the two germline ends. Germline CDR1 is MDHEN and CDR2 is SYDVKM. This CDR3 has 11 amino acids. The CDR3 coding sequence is TGTGCCACCGCCGGGAACACTGAAGCTTTCTTT. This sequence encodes CATAGNTEAFF.

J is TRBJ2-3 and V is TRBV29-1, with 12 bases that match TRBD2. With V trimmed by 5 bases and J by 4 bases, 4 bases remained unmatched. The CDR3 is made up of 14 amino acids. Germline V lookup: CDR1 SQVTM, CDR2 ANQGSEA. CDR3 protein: CSVHGTSGPDTQYF. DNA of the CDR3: TGCAGCGTTCACGGGACTAGCGGGCCAGATACGCAGTATTTT.

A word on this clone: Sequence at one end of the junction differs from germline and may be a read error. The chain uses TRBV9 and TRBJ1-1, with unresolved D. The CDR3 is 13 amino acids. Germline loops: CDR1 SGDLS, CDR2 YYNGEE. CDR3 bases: TGTGCCAGCAATACCGTGGAGGCCACTGAAACTTTCTTT. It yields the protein CASNTVEATETFF.